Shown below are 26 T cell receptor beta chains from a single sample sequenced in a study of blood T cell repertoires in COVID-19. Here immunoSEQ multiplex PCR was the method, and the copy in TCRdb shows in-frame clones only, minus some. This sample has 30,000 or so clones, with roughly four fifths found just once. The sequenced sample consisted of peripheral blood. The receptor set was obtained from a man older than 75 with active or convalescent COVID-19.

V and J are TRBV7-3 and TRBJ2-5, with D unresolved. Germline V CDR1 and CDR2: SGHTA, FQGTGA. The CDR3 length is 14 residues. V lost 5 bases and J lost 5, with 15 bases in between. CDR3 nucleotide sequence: TGTGCCAGCAGCCCCCGAGGAGAGACGGAGACCCAGTACTTC. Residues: CASSPRGETETQYF.

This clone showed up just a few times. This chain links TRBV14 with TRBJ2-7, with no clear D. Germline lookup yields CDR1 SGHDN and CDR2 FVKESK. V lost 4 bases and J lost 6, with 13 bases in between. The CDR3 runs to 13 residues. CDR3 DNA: TGTGCCAGCAGCCCGAGACAAACTGGCGAGCAGTACTTC. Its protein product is CASSPRQTGEQYF.

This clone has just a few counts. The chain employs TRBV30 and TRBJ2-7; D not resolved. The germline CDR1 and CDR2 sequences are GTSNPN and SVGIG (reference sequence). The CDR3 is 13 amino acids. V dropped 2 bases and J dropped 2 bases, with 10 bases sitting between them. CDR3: CAWSPIVPYEQYF. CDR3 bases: TGTGCCTGGAGTCCGATAGTACCCTACGAGCAGTACTTC.

As DNA, the CDR3 is TGTGCCAGCAGTGATGTCGTTGGGCCTGCTTTCTTT. It encodes CASSDVVGPAFF. V gene TRBV6-1 combines with J gene TRBJ1-1; D unresolved. V lost 3 bases, J lost 11 bases, and 13 bases lay in between. This CDR3 is 12 amino acids long. CDR1 and CDR2 (germline): MNHNS, SASEGT.

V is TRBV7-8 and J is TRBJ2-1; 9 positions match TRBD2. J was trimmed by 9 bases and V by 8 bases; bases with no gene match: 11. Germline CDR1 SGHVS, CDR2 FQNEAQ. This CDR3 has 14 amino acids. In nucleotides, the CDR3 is TGTGCCAGCGCGGGAGGGCCCTCTTTTGGTGAGCAGTTCTTC. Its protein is CASAGGPSFGEQFF. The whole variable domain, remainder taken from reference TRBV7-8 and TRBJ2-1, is GAGVSQSPRYKVAKRGQDVALRCDPISGHVSLFWYQQALGQGPEFLTYFQNEAQLDKSGLPSDRFFAERPEGSVSTLKIQRTQQEDSAVYLCASAGGPSFGEQFFGPGTRLTVL.

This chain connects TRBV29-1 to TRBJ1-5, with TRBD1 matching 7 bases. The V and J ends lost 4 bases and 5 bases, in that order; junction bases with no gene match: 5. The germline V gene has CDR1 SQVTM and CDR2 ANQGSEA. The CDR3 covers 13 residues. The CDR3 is CSVGQGEHQPQHF. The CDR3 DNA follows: TGCAGCGTTGGGCAGGGGGAGCATCAGCCCCAGCATTTT.

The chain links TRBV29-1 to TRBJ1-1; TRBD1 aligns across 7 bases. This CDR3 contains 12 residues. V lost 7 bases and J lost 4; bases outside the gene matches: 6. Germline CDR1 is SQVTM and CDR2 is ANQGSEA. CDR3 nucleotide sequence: TGCAGCGCACAGGGGCAAGGCACTGAAGCTTTCTTT. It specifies CSAQGQGTEAFF.

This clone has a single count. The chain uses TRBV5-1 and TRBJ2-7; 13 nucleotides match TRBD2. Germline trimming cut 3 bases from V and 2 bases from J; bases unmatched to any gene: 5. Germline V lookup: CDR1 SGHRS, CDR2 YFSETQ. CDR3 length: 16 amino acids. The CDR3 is CASSSGLAGATYEQYF. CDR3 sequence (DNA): TGCGCCAGCAGCTCTGGACTAGCGGGAGCCACCTACGAGCAGTACTTC.

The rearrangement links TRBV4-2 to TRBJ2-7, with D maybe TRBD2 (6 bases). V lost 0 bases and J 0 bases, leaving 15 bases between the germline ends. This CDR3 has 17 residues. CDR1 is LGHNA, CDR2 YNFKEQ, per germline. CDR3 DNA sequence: TGTGCCAGCAGCCAAGATGGGGTCGGGAGCCTCTCCTACGAGCAGTACTTC. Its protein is CASSQDGVGSLSYEQYF.

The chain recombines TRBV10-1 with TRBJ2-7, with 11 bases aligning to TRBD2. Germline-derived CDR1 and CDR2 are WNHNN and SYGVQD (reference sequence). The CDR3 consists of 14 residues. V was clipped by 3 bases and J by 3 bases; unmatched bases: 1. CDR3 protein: CASSEGLAGYEQYF. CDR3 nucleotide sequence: TGCGCCAGCAGTGAAGGACTAGCGGGCTACGAGCAGTACTTC.

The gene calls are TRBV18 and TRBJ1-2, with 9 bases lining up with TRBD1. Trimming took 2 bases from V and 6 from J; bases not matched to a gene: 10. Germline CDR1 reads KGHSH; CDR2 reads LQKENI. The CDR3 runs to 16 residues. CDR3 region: CASSPSPGQGEDGYTF. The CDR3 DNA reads TGTGCCAGCTCACCATCGCCGGGACAGGGAGAGGATGGCTACACCTTC.

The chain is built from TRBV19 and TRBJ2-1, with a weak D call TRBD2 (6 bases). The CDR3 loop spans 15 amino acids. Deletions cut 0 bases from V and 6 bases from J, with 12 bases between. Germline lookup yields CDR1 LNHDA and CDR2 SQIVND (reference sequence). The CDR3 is CASSIDTRDFNEQFF. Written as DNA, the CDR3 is TGTGCCAGTAGTATAGACACCCGGGACTTCAATGAGCAGTTCTTC.

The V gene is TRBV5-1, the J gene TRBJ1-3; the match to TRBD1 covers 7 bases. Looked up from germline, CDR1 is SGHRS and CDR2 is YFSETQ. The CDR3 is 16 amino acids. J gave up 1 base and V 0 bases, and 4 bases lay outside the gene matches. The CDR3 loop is CASSLGDRASGNTIYF. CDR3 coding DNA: TGCGCCAGCAGCTTGGGCGACAGGGCGTCTGGAAACACCATATATTTT. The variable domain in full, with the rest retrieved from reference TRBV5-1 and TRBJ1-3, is KAGVTQTPRYLIKTRGQQVTLSCSPISGHRSVSWYQQTPGQGLQFLFEYFSETQRNKGNFPGRFSGRQFSNSRSEMNVSTLELGDSALYLCASSLGDRASGNTIYFGEGSWLTVV.

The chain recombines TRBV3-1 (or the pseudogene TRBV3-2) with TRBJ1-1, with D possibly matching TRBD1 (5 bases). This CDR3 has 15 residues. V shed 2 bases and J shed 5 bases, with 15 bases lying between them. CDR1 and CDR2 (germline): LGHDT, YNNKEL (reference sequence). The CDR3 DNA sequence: TGTGCCAGCAGCCAATTTGACAGTAGAAATACTGAAGCTTTCTTT. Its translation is CASSQFDSRNTEAFF.

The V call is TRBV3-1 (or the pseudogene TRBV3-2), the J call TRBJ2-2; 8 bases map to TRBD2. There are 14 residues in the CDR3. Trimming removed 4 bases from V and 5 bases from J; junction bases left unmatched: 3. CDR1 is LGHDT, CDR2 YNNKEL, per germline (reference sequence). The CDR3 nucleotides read TGTGCCAGCAGCCTTGCGGGAGGTACCGGGGAGCTGTTTTTT. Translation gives CASSLAGGTGELFF.

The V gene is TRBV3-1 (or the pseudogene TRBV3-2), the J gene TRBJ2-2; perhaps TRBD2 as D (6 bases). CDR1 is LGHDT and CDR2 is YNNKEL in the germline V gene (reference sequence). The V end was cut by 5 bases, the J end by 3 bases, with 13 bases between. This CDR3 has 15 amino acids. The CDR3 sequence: CASSFRDSDTGELFF. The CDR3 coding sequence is TGTGCCAGCAGCTTCCGGGACTCCGACACCGGGGAGCTGTTTTTT.

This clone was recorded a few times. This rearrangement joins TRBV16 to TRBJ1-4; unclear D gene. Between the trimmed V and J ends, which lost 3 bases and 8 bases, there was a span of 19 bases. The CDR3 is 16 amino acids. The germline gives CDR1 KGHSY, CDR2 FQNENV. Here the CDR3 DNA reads TGTGCCAGCAGCCAGGGCGTAAGCGGCCCGGGCGAAAAACTGTTTTTT. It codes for CASSQGVSGPGEKLFF.

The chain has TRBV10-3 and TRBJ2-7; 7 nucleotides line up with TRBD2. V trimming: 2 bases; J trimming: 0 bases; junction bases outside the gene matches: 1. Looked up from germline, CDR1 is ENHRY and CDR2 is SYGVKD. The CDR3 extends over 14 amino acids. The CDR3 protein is CAISEGGSSYEQYF. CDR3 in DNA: TGTGCCATCAGTGAGGGCGGGAGCTCCTACGAGCAGTACTTC.

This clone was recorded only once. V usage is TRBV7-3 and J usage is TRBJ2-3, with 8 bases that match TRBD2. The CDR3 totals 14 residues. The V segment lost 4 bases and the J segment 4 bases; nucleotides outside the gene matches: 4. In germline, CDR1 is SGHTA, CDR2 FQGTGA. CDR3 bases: TGTGCCAGCAGCTCAGCGGGAGAGCCAGATACGCAGTATTTT. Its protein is CASSSAGEPDTQYF. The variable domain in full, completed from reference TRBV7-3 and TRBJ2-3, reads GAGVSQTPSNKVTEKGKYVELRCDPISGHTALYWYRQSLGQGPEFLIYFQGTGAADDSGLPNDRFFAVRPEGSVSTLKIQRTERGDSAVYLCASSSAGEPDTQYFGPGTRLTVL.

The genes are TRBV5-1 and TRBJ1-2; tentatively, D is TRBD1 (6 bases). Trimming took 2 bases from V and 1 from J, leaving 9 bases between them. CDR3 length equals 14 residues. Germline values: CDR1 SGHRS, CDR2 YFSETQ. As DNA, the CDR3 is TGCGCCAGCAGCTTATGGACAGATAACTATGGCTACACCTTC. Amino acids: CASSLWTDNYGYTF.

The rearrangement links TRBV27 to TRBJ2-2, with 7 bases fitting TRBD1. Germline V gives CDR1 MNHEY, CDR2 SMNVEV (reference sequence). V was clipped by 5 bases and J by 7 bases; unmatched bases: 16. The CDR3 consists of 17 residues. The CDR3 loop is CASSEWSGNRGDGELFF. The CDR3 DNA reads TGTGCCAGCAGTGAATGGTCTGGGAACAGGGGTGACGGGGAGCTGTTTTTT.

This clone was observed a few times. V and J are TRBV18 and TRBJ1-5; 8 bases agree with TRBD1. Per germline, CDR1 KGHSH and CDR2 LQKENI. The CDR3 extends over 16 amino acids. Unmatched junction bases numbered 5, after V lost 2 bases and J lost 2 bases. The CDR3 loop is CASSPSPGQGNQPQHF. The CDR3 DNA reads TGTGCCAGCTCACCATCTCCGGGACAGGGCAATCAGCCCCAGCATTTT.

The CDR3: CAARGSNQPQHF. The CDR3 nucleotides read TGCGCCGCCCGGGGTAGCAATCAGCCCCAGCATTTT. V usage is TRBV10-2 and J usage is TRBJ1-5; D ambiguous. The V gene's germline CDR1 is WSHSY and CDR2 SAAADI. The V end was cut by 11 bases, the J end by 0 bases, with 8 bases between. The CDR3 extends over 12 amino acids.

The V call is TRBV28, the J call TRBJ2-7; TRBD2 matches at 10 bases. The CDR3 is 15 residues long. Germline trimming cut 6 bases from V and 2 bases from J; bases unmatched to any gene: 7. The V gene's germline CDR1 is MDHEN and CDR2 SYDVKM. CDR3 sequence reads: CASSPGTSDTYEQYF. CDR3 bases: TGTGCCAGCAGCCCCGGGACTAGCGATACCTACGAGCAGTACTTC.

The CDR3: CASSLFGPQGTEAFF. As DNA, the CDR3 is TGTGCCAGCAGTTTATTTGGACCTCAGGGCACTGAAGCTTTCTTT. The rearrangement links TRBV28 to TRBJ1-1; possible D gene TRBD1, 5 bases. Germline V gene lookup returns CDR1 MDHEN and CDR2 SYDVKM. The CDR3 is 15 residues long. Deletions cut 1 base from V and 4 bases from J, with 13 bases between.

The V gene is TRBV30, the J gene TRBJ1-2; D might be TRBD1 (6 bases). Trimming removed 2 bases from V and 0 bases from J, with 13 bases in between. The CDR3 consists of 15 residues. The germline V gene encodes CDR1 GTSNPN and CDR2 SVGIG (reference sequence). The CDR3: CAWSLGGNANYGYTF. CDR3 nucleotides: TGTGCCTGGAGTCTAGGGGGAAACGCTAACTATGGCTACACCTTC.